One sample yielded the 11 T cell receptor beta chains listed below, sequenced in a study of CD8 T cells in Susac syndrome. Random-hexamer reverse transcription was applied to roughly 0.5 to 1 ug RNA. TCRdb redid the calling of the immunoSEQ multiplex PCR reads with MiXCR, one entry per CDR3 protein. The sample yields 84,000 or so distinct CDR3 sequences, nearly 95% seen once. Source material: CD8+ T cells from PBMCs. These receptors originate from a human donor with Susac syndrome.

This clonotype was picked up one time. CDR3 bases: TGTGCCAGCAGTGAAGGTTGGCAGGGAAGGCAGCCCCAGCATTTT. This translates into CASSEGWQGRQPQHF. The chain is built from TRBV6-1 and TRBJ1-5; D is possibly TRBD1 (5 bases). Between the trimmed V and J ends, which lost 1 base and 7 bases, there was a span of 14 bases. CDR1 is MNHNS and CDR2 is SASEGT in the germline V gene. This CDR3 region has 15 residues.

V gene TRBV25-1 combines with J gene TRBJ2-5; a possible D gene is TRBD1 (5 bases). The CDR3 length is 17 residues. V gave up 1 base and J gave up 3 bases, with 18 bases separating them. CDR1 is MGHDK, CDR2 SYGVNS, per germline. CDR3 residues: CASSELIGRVVKETQYF. The CDR3 nucleotides are TGTGCCAGCAGTGAATTAATCGGCAGGGTTGTGAAAGAGACCCAGTACTTC.

V is TRBV7-9 and J is TRBJ2-4; TRBD2 agrees at 10 bases. This CDR3 has 14 residues. CDR1 and CDR2 (germline): SEHNR, FQNEAQ (reference sequence). V dropped 4 bases and J dropped 14; count of bases not matched to a gene: 11. CDR3 loop: CASSSGTSVNSEYF. CDR3 sequence (DNA): TGTGCCAGCAGCTCGGGGACTAGCGTAAACTCAGAGTACTTC.

This clonotype is a singleton in its sample. V is TRBV2 and J is TRBJ2-3; D uncertain. Deletions cut 3 bases from V and 3 bases from J, with 13 bases between. This CDR3 is 15 amino acids long. Looked up from germline, CDR1 is SNHLY and CDR2 is FYNNEI. Written as DNA, the CDR3 is TGTGCCAGCAGTGATTTGGAAGGGATAACAGATACGCAGTATTTT. Protein: CASSDLEGITDTQYF.

CDR3 coding DNA: TGTGCCAGCAGTTTAGAGGGGAGATCCACAGATACGCAGTATTTT. Translated: CASSLEGRSTDTQYF. The rearrangement uses TRBV27 and TRBJ2-3, with D possibly called TRBD1 or TRBD2 (5 bases each). The germline V and J ends were trimmed by 2 bases and 2 bases, with 11 bases remaining between them. The CDR3 sequence is 15 residues long. Germline V gene sequence: CDR1 MNHEY, CDR2 SMNVEV (reference sequence).

The chain combines TRBV15 with TRBJ2-5; D not resolved. In germline, CDR1 is LNHNV, CDR2 YYDKDF (reference sequence). This CDR3 region has 13 residues. The V end was cut by 3 bases, the J end by 2 bases, with 7 bases between. CDR3 coding DNA: TGTGCCACCAGCAGTACGAGACAAGAGACCCAGTACTTC. Protein: CATSSTRQETQYF.

This chain links TRBV10-3 with TRBJ1-1, with TRBD1 as a possible D gene (6 bases). Germline CDR1 ENHRY, CDR2 SYGVKD. V shed 6 bases and J shed 5 bases, with 7 bases lying between them. The CDR3 length is 11 residues. The CDR3 sequence: CAIRGGTEAFF. CDR3 nucleotide sequence: TGTGCCATCAGAGGGGGTACTGAAGCTTTCTTT.

The genes are TRBV2 and TRBJ2-2, with TRBD2 matching 13 bases. From germline, CDR1 is SNHLY and CDR2 FYNNEI. The CDR3 extends over 17 amino acids. The junction had 10 bases not matched to a gene; V was cut back by 7 bases and J by 5 bases. CDR3 nucleotide sequence: TGTGCCAGCACCCCGGGACTAGCGGGATTATGGACCGGGGAGCTGTTTTTT. Its protein product is CASTPGLAGLWTGELFF.

The rearrangement links TRBV3-1 to TRBJ2-2; D gene unclear. CDR3 length equals 14 residues. Trimming shortened V by 4 bases and J by 3 bases, and 9 bases separated the two germline ends. Germline V gene lookup returns CDR1 LGHDT and CDR2 YNNKEL (reference sequence). The CDR3 is CASSRVSDTGELFF. The CDR3 bases are TGTGCCAGCAGCCGCGTCTCTGACACCGGGGAGCTGTTTTTT.

J is TRBJ2-4 and V is TRBV20-1, with D hard to call. Trimming took off 5 bases at V and 1 base at J, with 12 bases between the two ends. The CDR3 runs to 14 residues. The germline gives CDR1 DFQATT, CDR2 SNEGSKA (reference sequence). The CDR3 DNA reads as TGCAGTGCTCTCGACGGCTGGGCCAAAAACATTCAGTACTTC. It yields the protein CSALDGWAKNIQYF.

This chain connects TRBV27 to TRBJ1-2; unclear D gene. Deletions cut 5 bases from V and 4 bases from J, with 11 bases between. The germline V gene encodes CDR1 MNHEY and CDR2 SMNVEV (reference sequence). CDR3 size: 13 residues. The CDR3 is CASSPTYSYGYTF. CDR3 nucleotides: TGTGCCAGCAGTCCCACGTATTCCTATGGCTACACCTTC.